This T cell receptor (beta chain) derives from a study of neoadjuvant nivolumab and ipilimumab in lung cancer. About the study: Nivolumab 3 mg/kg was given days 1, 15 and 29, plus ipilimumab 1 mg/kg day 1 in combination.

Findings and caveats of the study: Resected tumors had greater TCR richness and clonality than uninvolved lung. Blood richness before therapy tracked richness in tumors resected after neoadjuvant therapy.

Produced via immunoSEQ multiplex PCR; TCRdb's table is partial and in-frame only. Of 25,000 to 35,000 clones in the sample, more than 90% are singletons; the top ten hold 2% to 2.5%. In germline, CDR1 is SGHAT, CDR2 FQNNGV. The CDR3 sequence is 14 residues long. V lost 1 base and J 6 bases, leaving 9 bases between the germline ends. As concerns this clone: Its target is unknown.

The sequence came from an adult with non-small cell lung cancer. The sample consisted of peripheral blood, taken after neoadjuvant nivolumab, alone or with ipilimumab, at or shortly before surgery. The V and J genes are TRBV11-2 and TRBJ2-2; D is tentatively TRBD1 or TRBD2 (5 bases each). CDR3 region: CASSLGWDAGELFF. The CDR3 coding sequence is TGTGCCAGCAGCTTAGGCTGGGACGCCGGGGAGCTGTTTTTT.